This is a list of T cell receptor beta chains from one sample in a study of OX40 agonist ivuxolimab in advanced cancers. The method was immunoSEQ multiplex PCR; TCRdb's version includes in-frame clones alone and lacks a portion of them. The sample has about 21,000 clones; roughly four fifths are singletons. The sequencing here drew on CD4+ or CD8+ T cells sorted from blood, taken in a trial of the OX40 agonist ivuxolimab. The receptors were gathered from an adult with an advanced solid tumor such as melanoma, head and neck, liver or kidney cancer. Both conserved end residues are part of each CDR3. The D gene is left open where the match is weak. Size tells how often a clone was seen (once, few, many) or the class of an expanded clone, and some rows leave it out.

V gene: TRBV5-1; clone size: .; D gene: .; J gene: TRBJ1-1; CDR3 protein: CASSLAGGYTEAFF; CDR3 DNA: TGCGCCAGCAGCTTGGCTGGCGGATATACTGAAGCTTTCTTT
V gene: TRBV25-1; clone size: .; D gene: TRBD1; J gene: TRBJ2-1; CDR3 protein: CASSAHRTGIGKVEQFF; CDR3 DNA: TGTGCCAGCAGTGCACACAGGACAGGGATAGGCAAAGTGGAGCAGTTCTTC
V gene: TRBV7-6; clone size: .; D gene: TRBD1; J gene: TRBJ2-7; CDR3 protein: CASSSRQGIGNEQYF; CDR3 DNA: TGTGCCAGCAGCTCCAGACAGGGAATAGGCAACGAGCAGTACTTC
V gene: TRBV7-9; clone size: .; D gene: TRBD1; J gene: TRBJ1-2; CDR3 protein: CASSPTGQEIYGYTF; CDR3 DNA: TGTGCCAGCAGCCCGACCGGACAGGAGATCTATGGCTACACCTTC
V gene: TRBV11-3; clone size: .; D gene: .; J gene: TRBJ2-7; CDR3 protein: CASSLEPGLAEQYF; CDR3 DNA: TGTGCCAGCAGCCTCGAACCAGGGCTGGCCGAGCAGTACTTC
V gene: TRBV23-1; clone size: .; D gene: TRBD1; J gene: TRBJ1-4; CDR3 protein: CASSSRTGGKLFF; CDR3 DNA: TGCGCCAGCAGTTCCCGGACAGGCGGAAAACTGTTTTTT
V gene: TRBV10-3; clone size: .; D gene: TRBD1; J gene: TRBJ2-7; CDR3 protein: CAISEDRATREQYF; CDR3 DNA: TGTGCCATCAGTGAGGACAGGGCTACGCGCGAGCAGTACTTC
V gene: TRBV30; clone size: .; D gene: .; J gene: TRBJ2-7; CDR3 protein: CAWSSGTSVDEQYF; CDR3 DNA: TGTGCCTGGAGTTCTGGGACCTCCGTGGACGAGCAGTACTTC
V gene: TRBV28; clone size: once; D gene: TRBD2; J gene: TRBJ2-1; CDR3 protein: CASVIAGWDNEQFF; CDR3 DNA: TGTGCCAGTGTGATAGCGGGATGGGACAATGAGCAGTTCTTC
V gene: TRBV7-8; clone size: .; D gene: .; J gene: TRBJ2-7; CDR3 protein: CASSLAPGSYEQYF; CDR3 DNA: TGTGCCAGCAGCTTAGCCCCAGGAAGCTACGAGCAGTACTTC
V gene: TRBV14; clone size: .; D gene: TRBD1; J gene: TRBJ2-1; CDR3 protein: CASSQDRGLINEQFF; CDR3 DNA: TGTGCCAGCAGCCAGGACAGGGGGCTAATCAATGAGCAGTTCTTC
V gene: TRBV9; clone size: .; D gene: .; J gene: TRBJ2-7; CDR3 protein: CASSVAGRDEQYF; CDR3 DNA: TGTGCCAGCAGCGTAGCCGGCCGGGACGAGCAGTACTTC
V gene: TRBV6-5; clone size: .; D gene: TRBD2; J gene: TRBJ2-1; CDR3 protein: CASSFTSGSYNEQFF; CDR3 DNA: TGTGCCAGCAGTTTTACTAGCGGGAGTTACAATGAGCAGTTCTTC
V gene: TRBV5-6; clone size: .; D gene: TRBD2; J gene: TRBJ2-2; CDR3 protein: CASSLGPGLARFTGELFF; CDR3 DNA: TGTGCCAGCAGCTTGGGTCCGGGACTAGCGAGATTCACCGGGGAGCTGTTTTTT
V gene: TRBV27; clone size: .; D gene: TRBD1; J gene: TRBJ1-5; CDR3 protein: CASSLGTGNQPQHF; CDR3 DNA: TGTGCCAGCAGTTTAGGGACAGGGAATCAGCCCCAGCATTTT
V gene: TRBV4-1; clone size: .; D gene: .; J gene: TRBJ1-5; CDR3 protein: CASSPGLWDQPQHF; CDR3 DNA: TGCGCCAGCAGCCCGGGGCTGTGGGATCAGCCCCAGCATTTT
V gene: TRBV30; clone size: .; D gene: .; J gene: TRBJ2-1; CDR3 protein: CAWSLSDEQFF; CDR3 DNA: TGTGCCTGGAGCCTCTCCGATGAGCAGTTCTTC
V gene: TRBV4-1; clone size: medium-sized; D gene: .; J gene: TRBJ1-6; CDR3 protein: CASSQKPGTSPNSPLHF; CDR3 DNA: TGCGCCAGCAGCCAGAAGCCAGGGACAAGTCCTAATTCACCCCTCCACTTT
V gene: TRBV19; clone size: .; D gene: .; J gene: TRBJ2-7; CDR3 protein: CASSIERNYEQYF; CDR3 DNA: TGTGCCAGTAGTATAGAGCGTAACTACGAGCAGTACTTC
V gene: TRBV7-3; clone size: .; D gene: .; J gene: TRBJ2-1; CDR3 protein: CASSLMAGLDEQFF; CDR3 DNA: TGTGCCAGCAGCTTAATGGCAGGGTTAGATGAGCAGTTCTTC